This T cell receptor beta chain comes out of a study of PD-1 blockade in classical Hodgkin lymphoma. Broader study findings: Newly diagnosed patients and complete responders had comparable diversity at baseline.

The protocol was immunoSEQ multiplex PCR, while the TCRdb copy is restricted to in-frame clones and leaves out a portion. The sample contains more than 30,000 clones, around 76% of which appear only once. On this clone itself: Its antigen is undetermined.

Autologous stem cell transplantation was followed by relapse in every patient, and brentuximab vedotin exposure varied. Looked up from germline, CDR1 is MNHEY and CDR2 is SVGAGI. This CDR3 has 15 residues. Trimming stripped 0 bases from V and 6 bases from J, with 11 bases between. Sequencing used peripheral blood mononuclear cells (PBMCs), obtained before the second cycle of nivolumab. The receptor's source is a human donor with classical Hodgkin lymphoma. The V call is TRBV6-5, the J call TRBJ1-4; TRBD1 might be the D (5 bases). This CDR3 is CASSYSQGGHEKLFF. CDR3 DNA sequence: TGTGCCAGCAGTTACTCCCAGGGAGGCCATGAAAAACTGTTTTTT.